This T cell receptor (beta chain) was profiled in a study of identical twins. Findings of the study overall: Researchers caution that invariant MAIT and iNKT cells could partly confound zero-insertion analyses.

Regarding this clonotype: Its antigen is not identified.

TCRdb analysed the 5' RACE reads with MiXCR anew, one entry per CDR3 protein. This table has some 900,000 distinct CDR3 sequences, 10% to 15% appearing once. This CDR3 has 14 residues. Per the germline V gene, CDR1 is SGHAT and CDR2 is FQNNGV. V lost 2 bases and J lost 2, with 7 bases in between. These sequences were also reported in another study, on yellow fever vaccine responses in identical twins.

Sequenced: PBMCs. The TCR was taken from a woman aged 18-30 years in good health. The chain joins TRBV11-2 to TRBJ1-3, with TRBD1 as a possible D gene (5 bases). The CDR3 loop is CASSLRTTGNTIYF. DNA for the CDR3: TGTGCCAGCAGCTTAAGGACAACTGGAAACACCATATATTTT. The full variable domain, with the rest looked up from reference TRBV11-2 and TRBJ1-3, is EAGVAQSPRYKIIEKRQSVAFWCNPISGHATLYWYQQILGQGPKLLIQFQNNGVVDDSQLPKDRFSAERLKGVDSTLKIQPAKLEDSAVYLCASSLRTTGNTIYFGEGSWLTVV.